This T cell receptor beta chain was recorded in a study of T cells in Graves' hyperthyroidism and ophthalmopathy. This clonotype turned up a few times. Uncontrolled infections, other autoimmune diseases, pregnancy or lactation led to exclusion of patients. Used for diagnoses were clinical symptoms, serum thyroxine and TRAb, thyroid ultrasound and orbital computed tomography. Amplification yielded TCR beta CDR3 regions, with RNA transcripts as the source. Primed by the HTBI set, a first-round RT-PCR was run on the TCR CDR3. TCRdb independently ran MiXCR on the multiplex PCR reads; one entry per CDR3 protein. The sample gives 500,000 to 600,000 distinct CDR3 sequences, about 45% of which show up once; about 20% is in the top ten. Germline CDR1 is SEHNR and CDR2 is FQNEAQ (reference sequence). CDR3 length: 12 residues. V lost 4 bases, J lost 7 bases, and 3 bases stayed unmatched.

The V and J genes are TRBV7-9 and TRBJ1-1, with 7 positions matching TRBD1. The TCR was taken from an adult woman with Graves' disease, either hyperthyroidism or ophthalmopathy (not recorded which). Sequencing was carried out using peripheral blood or thyroid tissue (not recorded which). CDR3 bases: TGTGCCAGCAGCTCCGACAGGGATGAAGCTTTCTTT. This translates into CASSSDRDEAFF.